The 5 T cell receptor beta chains given below trace back to one sample, sequenced in a study of blood T cell repertoires in COVID-19. Sequencing used immunoSEQ multiplex PCR; TCRdb keeps in-frame clones, though not all of them. The repertoire includes fewer than 100,000 clones, roughly 83% of them detected once, and about 24% sits in the top ten. The specimen was peripheral blood. The receptors here all came from a human donor in a cohort sampled during active COVID-19.

The V and J genes are TRBV10-3 and TRBJ2-5; D is possibly TRBD1 (6 bases). Trimming took 6 bases from V and 3 from J, leaving 8 bases between them. Germline lookup yields CDR1 ENHRY and CDR2 SYGVKD. The CDR3 sequence is 12 residues long. Here the CDR3 DNA reads TGTGCCATCAGGGACAGAGAAGAGACCCAGTACTTC. Encoded protein: CAIRDREETQYF.

The V call is TRBV11-2, the J call TRBJ2-1; 9 nucleotides line up with TRBD1. This CDR3 contains 15 residues. Trimming cost V 5 bases and J 4 bases; bases outside gene matches: 6. Per the germline V gene, CDR1 is SGHAT and CDR2 is FQNNGV. This CDR3 reads CASSRMTGGYNEQFF. CDR3 coding DNA: TGTGCCAGCAGCCGAATGACAGGGGGTTACAATGAGCAGTTCTTC.

The J gene is TRBJ2-5, the V gene TRBV5-1; TRBD2 matches at 14 bases. V lost 4 bases, J lost 1 base, and 6 bases stayed unmatched. Germline CDR1 reads SGHRS; CDR2 reads YFSETQ. The length of the CDR3 is 17 residues. The CDR3 spells CASSAGLAGGPQETQYF. The CDR3 DNA reads TGCGCCAGCAGCGCCGGACTAGCGGGAGGTCCCCAAGAGACCCAGTACTTC.

CDR3 residues: CASSFASGSRYEQFF. The CDR3 DNA reads TGTGCCAGCAGCTTTGCTAGCGGGAGTCGCTATGAGCAGTTCTTC. This chain links TRBV3-1 (or the pseudogene TRBV3-2) with TRBJ2-1; 10 bases are shared with TRBD2. CDR3 size: 15 residues. V dropped 5 bases and J dropped 8; count of bases not matched to a gene: 9. Germline CDR1 LGHDT, CDR2 YNNKEL (reference sequence).

This chain joins TRBV7-9 and TRBJ1-2, with TRBD1 matching 7 bases. The CDR3 sequence is 13 residues long. In germline, CDR1 is SEHNR, CDR2 FQNEAQ (reference sequence). V lost 2 bases, J lost 4 bases, and 1 base stayed unmatched. This chain's CDR3 is CASSLQGGYGYTF. For the CDR3, the DNA is TGTGCCAGCAGCTTACAGGGGGGCTATGGCTACACCTTC.